The 6 T cell receptor beta chains listed next were all sequenced from one sample in a study of shared clonotypes between healthy human individuals. Sequencing was performed with immunoSEQ multiplex PCR; in TCRdb, only in-frame clones are kept and a portion is missing. The top ten clones hold around 0.4% of a sample with roughly 2,300,000 clones, about nine tenths of them seen once. What was sequenced was naive CD4+ T cells from PBMCs. Indicated subset: CD45RA+ positively selected. These receptor sequences come from a man younger than 35 in good health. Some clones in this sample may be carry-over from other donors' samples.

The J gene is TRBJ2-1, the V gene TRBV28; TRBD2 is a possible D gene (7 bases). Germline CDR1 MDHEN, CDR2 SYDVKM. Between the trimmed V and J ends, which lost 3 bases and 6 bases, there was a span of 21 bases. The CDR3 runs to 17 residues. The chain's CDR3 is CASSLGGALQSINEQFF. Written as DNA, the CDR3 is TGTGCCAGCAGTTTGGGGGGGGCGCTCCAAAGCATCAATGAGCAGTTCTTC.

The CDR3 sequence: CASSYSRETQYF. Here the CDR3 DNA reads TGTGCCAGCAGTTACTCCAGAGAGACCCAGTACTTC. The chain recombines TRBV6-6 with TRBJ2-7; D gene ambiguous. The J call may be incorrect, as the DNA end agrees better with TRBJ2-5. Germline CDR1 reads MNHNY; CDR2 reads SVGAGI (reference sequence). The CDR3 covers 12 residues.

The chain has TRBV6-5 and TRBJ2-7, with D perhaps given as TRBD1 or TRBD2 (5 bases each). Trimming stripped 5 bases from V and 1 base from J, with 12 bases between. Germline V gives CDR1 MNHEY, CDR2 SVGAGI. This CDR3 region has 14 residues. The CDR3 loop reads CASSGRDRSYEQYF. The DNA of the CDR3 is TGTGCCAGCAGTGGCCGGGACCGTTCCTACGAGCAGTACTTC.

V is TRBV5-8 and J is TRBJ2-2; 7 bases are shared with TRBD1. CDR1 is SGHTS and CDR2 is YDEGEE in the germline V gene. The CDR3 has 15 amino acids. The trim removed 4 bases at V and 4 bases at J, leaving 7 bases unmatched. This CDR3 reads CASSKDRPSTGELFF. Written as DNA, the CDR3 is TGTGCCAGCAGCAAGGACAGGCCGTCCACCGGGGAGCTGTTTTTT.

This chain connects TRBV5-6 to TRBJ1-1, with D uncertain. Trimming shortened V by 0 bases and J by 3 bases, and 6 bases separated the two germline ends. The CDR3 is 13 amino acids. CDR1 SGHDT and CDR2 YYEEEE come from the germline V gene. CDR3 protein: CASSLASYTEAFF. The CDR3 DNA sequence: TGTGCCAGCAGCTTGGCAAGCTACACTGAAGCTTTCTTT.

The chain is built from TRBV28 and TRBJ1-3; D is perhaps TRBD1 (6 bases). The V gene's germline CDR1 is MDHEN and CDR2 SYDVKM. V lost 3 bases to trimming and J lost 10 bases, with 28 bases between them. The CDR3 has 18 amino acids. The DNA for the CDR3 is TGTGCCAGCAGTTTCCGAAGCTCAGGGGCCCTGGCTTATGAGACCATATATTTT. This encodes CASSFRSSGALAYETIYF.